Following are 19 T cell receptor beta chains from one sample sequenced in a study of T cell clusters in autoimmune cytopenias. One tube held mixed TRB-A and TRB-B primer pools for touch-down PCR. After re-calling the multiplex PCR reads, TCRdb lists one entry per CDR3 protein, DNA absent. The sample table sets out approximately 8,800 distinct CDR3 sequences. Each sample's input was about 250 ng genomic DNA, some 40,000 genome equivalents. The sequenced sample consisted of peripheral blood. The receptors here all came from a human donor with an autoimmune cytopenia or autoimmune hepatitis (not recorded which).

The CDR3 sequence is CASSLHLTGETQYF. The chain is built from TRBV5-5 and TRBJ2-5. The CDR3 spans 14 residues. Germline-derived CDR1 and CDR2 are SGHKS and YYEKEE (reference sequence).

The CDR3 reads CSVEAGGETQYF. The rearrangement links TRBV29-1 to TRBJ2-5; TCRdb's D call of TRBD2 is untestable without DNA. Looked up from germline, CDR1 is SQVTM and CDR2 is ANQGSEA. The CDR3 consists of 12 residues.

This clonotype is deemed medium-sized by its frequency. V gene TRBV6-5 combines with J gene TRBJ1-2; with no DNA, the TCRdb D assignment of TRBD1 cannot be verified. This CDR3 comprises 14 residues. Germline V lookup: CDR1 MNHEY, CDR2 SVGAGI. The CDR3 sequence is CASSYGGQPYGYTF.

This chain links TRBV5-4 with TRBJ2-7; with no DNA, the TCRdb D assignment of TRBD2 cannot be verified. This CDR3 has 13 residues. Germline-derived CDR1 and CDR2 are SGHNT and YYREEE (reference sequence). CDR3 amino acids: CASTSGSSYEQYF.

The V and J genes are TRBV18 and TRBJ1-6. Per germline, CDR1 KGHSH and CDR2 LQKENI. CDR3 size: 15 residues. CDR3 loop: CASSPPLQTHSPLHF.

V and J are TRBV19 and TRBJ2-4. The CDR3 is 16 residues long. CDR1 and CDR2 (germline): LNHDA, SQIVND (reference sequence). The CDR3 loop is CASSIAPGLAKNIQYF.

Judged by frequency, this clonotype is medium-sized (0.01 to 0.1%). V and J are TRBV19 and TRBJ2-2; without DNA, the TCRdb call of TRBD1 cannot be checked. Germline V lookup: CDR1 LNHDA, CDR2 SQIVND (reference sequence). The CDR3 runs 19 residues. The chain's CDR3 is CASTDLGASGEVPTGELFF.

The chain uses TRBV30 and TRBJ1-6; there is no DNA to check the TCRdb D call of TRBD1. CDR1 is GTSNPN, CDR2 SVGIG, per germline (reference sequence). The CDR3 loop spans 17 amino acids. This CDR3 is CAWSVKGTGGHNSPLHF.

By frequency, this clonotype registers medium-sized. The chain combines TRBV12-3 or TRBV12-4 with TRBJ2-5. The CDR3 extends over 11 amino acids. The chain's CDR3 is CASSLGETQYF.

Here the CDR3 reads CASSYVYGLSYEQYF. The genes are TRBV6-5 and TRBJ2-7. CDR1 and CDR2 from the germline V gene are MNHEY and SVGAGI. The CDR3 extends over 15 amino acids.

This clonotype ranks as medium-sized in terms of frequency. The rearrangement uses TRBV5-6 and TRBJ2-2. CDR3 length: 15 amino acids. Germline values: CDR1 SGHDT, CDR2 YYEEEE. The CDR3 protein is CASSLVSGNTGELFF.

The chain combines TRBV6-1 with TRBJ2-1; TCRdb's D call of TRBD2 is untestable without DNA. CDR3 length: 15 residues. Germline CDR1 reads MNHNS; CDR2 reads SASEGT. The CDR3 reads CASSHLAGDHNEQFF.

V and J are TRBV5-6 and TRBJ2-4; TCRdb returns TRBD2, unconfirmable since there is no DNA. The CDR3 contains 13 residues. Germline CDR1 reads SGHDT; CDR2 reads YYEEEE. The CDR3 protein is CASSNEVPTFQYF.

This clonotype ranks as medium-sized in terms of frequency. J is TRBJ2-5 and V is TRBV19; no DNA is available, so the TRBD2 call from TCRdb remains unchecked. Per germline, CDR1 LNHDA and CDR2 SQIVND (reference sequence). The CDR3 loop spans 17 amino acids. CDR3: CASSTGTSGRADETQYF.

This clonotype counts as medium-sized by frequency. This CDR3 reads CASSLGLAAYEQYF. The chain couples TRBV7-2 to TRBJ2-7. Germline CDR1 SGHTA, CDR2 FQGNSA. The CDR3 runs to 14 residues.

This clonotype is labeled medium-sized based on frequency. The chain is built from TRBV27 and TRBJ2-3. CDR1 is MNHEY and CDR2 is SMNVEV in the germline V gene (reference sequence). The CDR3 extends over 13 amino acids. The CDR3 region is CASSLFSSDTQYF.

The chain employs TRBV27 and TRBJ2-3; TCRdb outputs TRBD1, but without DNA this stays unchecked. CDR1 and CDR2 from the germline V gene are MNHEY and SMNVEV (reference sequence). This CDR3 is built from 18 residues. The CDR3: CASSLSLWGIRTRYTQYF.

The rearrangement uses TRBV7-9 and TRBJ1-1. Germline values: CDR1 SEHNR, CDR2 FQNEAQ (reference sequence). This CDR3 comprises 14 residues. The CDR3 spells CASSLAWVGTEAFF.

V gene TRBV28 combines with J gene TRBJ2-2; TCRdb names TRBD1, which stays unverified in the absence of DNA. CDR3 length: 17 residues. CDR1 and CDR2 (germline): MDHEN, SYDVKM. The CDR3 spells CASSAPLLAGDTGELFF.